This T cell receptor beta chain was observed in a study of T cells after yellow fever vaccination. TCRdb reprocessed the 5' RACE reads with MiXCR, giving one entry per CDR3 protein. The data contain tens of thousands of distinct CDR3 sequences, approximately 7% of them singletons. This clonotype was counted many times. Its target is unknown. Study results and caveats: The secondary response was weaker, and its peak arrived faster, on day 5 versus 15.

There are 18 residues in the CDR3. V was pared by 0 bases and J by 4 bases, with 13 bases of the junction left unmatched. The receptor comes from a man younger than 40 who received the YFV17D yellow fever vaccine. This rearrangement joins TRBV23-1 to TRBJ2-5; TRBD1 matches 8 bases. TRBV23-1 is placed among ORFs of uncertain function. Sequencing used CD8+ T cells sorted from PBMCs, obtained 15 days after the yellow fever booster vaccination. This CDR3 is CASSQSKGTGPPRETQYF. Here the CDR3 DNA reads TGCGCCAGCAGTCAATCGAAAGGGACAGGACCACCACGAGAGACCCAGTACTTC.